The clone carrying this T cell receptor beta chain is labeled medium-sized. The sample comes from a study of metastatic and nonmetastatic thyroid tumors. TCRdb re-called the PCR reads with MiXCR. The data hold thousands of clones, with 25% to 30% observed a single time. None of the patients had undergone any treatment ahead of thyroid surgery. From germline, CDR1 is SEHNR and CDR2 FQNEAQ (reference sequence). Trimming took 6 bases from V and 9 from J, leaving 27 bases between them. The CDR3 has 16 amino acids. This sequence originates from a female donor with papillary thyroid cancer or a benign thyroid nodule (not recorded which). Some clones in this sample may be carry-over from other donors' samples. Input material: adjacent normal tissue. The V and J genes are TRBV7-9 and TRBJ2-7; D possibly corresponds to TRBD2 (7 bases). The CDR3, as DNA: TGTGCCAGCAGTCCTATGGGGGGGCCCCCTGAGCCTTGGCAGTACTTC. This gives the protein CASSPMGGPPEPWQYF.